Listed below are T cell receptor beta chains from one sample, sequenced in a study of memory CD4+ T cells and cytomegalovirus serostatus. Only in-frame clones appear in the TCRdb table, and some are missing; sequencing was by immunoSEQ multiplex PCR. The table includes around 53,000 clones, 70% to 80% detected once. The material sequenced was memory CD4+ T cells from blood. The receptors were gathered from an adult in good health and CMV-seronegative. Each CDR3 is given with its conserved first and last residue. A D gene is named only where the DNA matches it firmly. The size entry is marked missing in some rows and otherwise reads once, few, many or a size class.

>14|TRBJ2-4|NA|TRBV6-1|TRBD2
CASSDTSGADIQYF
TGTGCCAGCAGTGATACTAGCGGGGCGGACATTCAGTACTTC
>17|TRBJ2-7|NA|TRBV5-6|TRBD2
CASSLGASGTRTLGGYF
TGTGCCAGCAGCTTGGGGGCTAGCGGGACCCGGACCCTCGGGGGGTACTTC
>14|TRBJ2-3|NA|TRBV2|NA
CASSASGGTDTQYF
TGTGCCAGCAGTGCCTCGGGCGGCACAGATACGCAGTATTTT
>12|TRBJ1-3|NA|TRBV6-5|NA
CASIGSANTIYF
TGTGCCAGCATCGGTAGCGCAAACACCATATATTTT
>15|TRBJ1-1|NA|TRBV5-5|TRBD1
CASTQTRQGITEAFF
TGTGCCAGCACCCAAACAAGACAGGGCATCACTGAAGCTTTCTTT
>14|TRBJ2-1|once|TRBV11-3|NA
CASSWGGDYNEQFF
TGTGCCAGCAGCTGGGGCGGAGACTACAATGAGCAGTTCTTC
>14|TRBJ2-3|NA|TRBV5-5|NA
CASSLGTYTDTQYF
TGTGCCAGCAGCTTGGGCACCTACACAGATACGCAGTATTTT
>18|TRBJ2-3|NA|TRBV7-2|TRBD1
CASSLGDRGLGGTDTQYF
TGTGCCAGCAGCTTAGGAGACAGGGGGCTCGGGGGAACAGATACGCAGTATTTT
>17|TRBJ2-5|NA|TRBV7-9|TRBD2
CASSLEGRLASLETRYF
TGTGCCAGCAGCTTAGAGGGGAGACTAGCAAGTCTAGAGACCCGGTACTTC
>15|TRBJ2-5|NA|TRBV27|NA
CASSNQGGSWETQYF
TGTGCCAGTTCCAATCAGGGGGGAAGTTGGGAGACCCAGTACTTC